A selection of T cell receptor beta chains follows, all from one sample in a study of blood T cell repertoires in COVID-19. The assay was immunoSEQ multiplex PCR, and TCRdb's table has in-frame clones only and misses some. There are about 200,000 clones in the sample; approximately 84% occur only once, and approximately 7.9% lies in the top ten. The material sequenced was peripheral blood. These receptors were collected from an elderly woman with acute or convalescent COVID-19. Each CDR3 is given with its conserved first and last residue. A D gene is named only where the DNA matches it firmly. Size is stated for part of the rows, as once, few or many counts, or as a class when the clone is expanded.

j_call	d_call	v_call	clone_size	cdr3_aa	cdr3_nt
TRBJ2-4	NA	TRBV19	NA	CASSEGGLAKNIQYF	TGTGCCAGTAGTGAGGGTGGACTAGCCAAAAACATTCAGTACTTC
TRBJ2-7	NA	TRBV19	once	CASSIEGDEQYF	TGTGCCAGTAGTATCGAGGGGGACGAGCAGTACTTC
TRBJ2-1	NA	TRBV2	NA	CASSLSSYNEQFF	TGTGCCAGCTCGCTGAGCTCCTACAATGAGCAGTTCTTC
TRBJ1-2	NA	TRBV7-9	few	CASSLSGFSGYTF	TGTGCCAGCAGCTTAAGTGGTTTTAGTGGCTACACCTTC
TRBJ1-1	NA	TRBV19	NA	CASSETGNTEAFF	TGTGCCAGTAGTGAAACAGGGAACACTGAAGCTTTCTTT
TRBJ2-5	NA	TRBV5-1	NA	CASSLEASQETQYF	TGCGCCAGCAGCTTGGAGGCTAGCCAAGAGACCCAGTACTTC
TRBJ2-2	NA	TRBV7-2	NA	CASSLKAGAFGGELFF	TGTGCCAGCAGCTTAAAGGCGGGGGCCTTCGGCGGGGAGCTGTTTTTT
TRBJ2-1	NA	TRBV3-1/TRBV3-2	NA	CASSQGRAEGSEQFF	TGTGCCAGCAGCCAAGGCCGCGCGGAGGGGAGCGAGCAGTTCTTC
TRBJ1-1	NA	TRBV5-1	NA	CASSFAEGQVGTEAFF	TGCGCCAGCTCCTTCGCGGAGGGTCAAGTAGGCACTGAAGCTTTCTTT
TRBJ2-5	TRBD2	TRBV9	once	CASGLAGGPWETQYF	TGTGCCAGCGGGCTAGCGGGGGGGCCATGGGAGACCCAGTACTTC
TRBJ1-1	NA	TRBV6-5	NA	CASLSGGPTEAFF	TGTGCCAGCCTATCCGGCGGGCCTACTGAAGCTTTCTTT
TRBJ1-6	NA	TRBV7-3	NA	CASSLTVGRKESPLHF	TGTGCCAGCAGCTTAACTGTCGGCAGGAAGGAATCACCCCTCCACTTT
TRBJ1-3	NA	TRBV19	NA	CASSIGTAIPGNTIYF	TGTGCCAGTAGTATAGGGACAGCCATCCCTGGAAACACCATATATTTT
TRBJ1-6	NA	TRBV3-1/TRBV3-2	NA	CASSTTRNNSPLHF	TGTGCCAGCAGCACGACGCGGAATAATTCACCCCTCCACTTT
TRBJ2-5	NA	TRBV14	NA	CASSQSLGRQETQYF	TGTGCCAGCAGCCAGAGCCTAGGAAGACAAGAGACCCAGTACTTC
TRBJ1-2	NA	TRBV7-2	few	CATTVIDSFYGYTF	TGTGCCACCACCGTAATCGACAGTTTTTATGGCTACACCTTC
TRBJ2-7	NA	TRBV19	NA	CASSTRTGPGLLRPSYEQYF	TGTGCCAGTAGTACCCGGACAGGACCGGGACTCCTAAGGCCATCCTACGAGCAGTACTTC